This T cell receptor beta chain was observed in a study of T cell responses to AZD1222 COVID-19 vaccine. This table comes from immunoSEQ multiplex PCR, and its TCRdb copy is limited to in-frame clones, with some not included. The sample yields about 56,000 clones, approximately 86% seen once. CDR3 length equals 13 residues. The germline V gene has CDR1 MNHEY and CDR2 SVGAGI. The V end lost 10 bases, the J end lost 0 bases, and 7 bases lay between the germline ends. Study-wide findings and caveats: Possibly, clonal diversity was underestimated; donors were largely white British and included more females.

As concerns this clone: Its antigen is currently unknown.

The chain couples TRBV6-5 to TRBJ2-6; D is undetermined. Sequences were derived from peripheral blood, sampled 28 days after the second AZD1222 dose. The receptor's source is an adult who received the AZD1222 COVID-19 vaccine. The CDR3 region has the DNA TGTGCCACCTCCAGCTCTGGGGCCAACGTCCTGACTTTC. It yields the protein CATSSSGANVLTF.